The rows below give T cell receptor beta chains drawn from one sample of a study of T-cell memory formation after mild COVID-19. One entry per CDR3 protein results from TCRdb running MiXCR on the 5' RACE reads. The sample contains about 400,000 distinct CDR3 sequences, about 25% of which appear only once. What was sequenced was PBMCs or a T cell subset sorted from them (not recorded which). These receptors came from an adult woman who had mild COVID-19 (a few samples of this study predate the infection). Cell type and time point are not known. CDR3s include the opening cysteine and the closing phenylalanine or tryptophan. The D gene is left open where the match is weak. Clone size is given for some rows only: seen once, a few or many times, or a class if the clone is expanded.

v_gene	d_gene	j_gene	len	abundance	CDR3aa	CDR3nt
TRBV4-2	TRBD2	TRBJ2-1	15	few	CASRPSGSPLNEQFF	TGTGCCAGCAGGCCTAGCGGGAGCCCCTTAAATGAGCAGTTCTTC
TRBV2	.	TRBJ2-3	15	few	CASRAQGIGTDTQYF	TGTGCCAGCAGAGCCCAGGGCATCGGCACAGATACGCAGTATTTT
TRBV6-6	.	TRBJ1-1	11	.	CASSHQTEAFF	TGTGCCAGCAGTCACCAAACTGAAGCTTTCTTT
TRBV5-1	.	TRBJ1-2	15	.	CASSPGGGLSYGYTF	TGCGCCAGCAGCCCCGGGGGGGGGCTCAGCTATGGCTACACCTTC
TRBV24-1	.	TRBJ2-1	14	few	CATSQRVGFDEQFF	TGTGCCACCAGTCAAAGGGTCGGGTTCGATGAGCAGTTCTTC
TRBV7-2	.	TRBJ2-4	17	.	CASSPRDDEVIKNIQYF	TGTGCCAGCAGCCCCCGGGACGATGAAGTCATCAAAAACATTCAGTACTTC
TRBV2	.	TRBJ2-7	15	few	CASRPGPHEEGEQYF	TGTGCCAGCAGACCCGGGCCCCATGAGGAAGGCGAGCAGTACTTC
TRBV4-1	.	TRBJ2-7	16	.	CASSRLADGRDYEQYF	TGCGCCAGCAGCCGCCTCGCGGACGGACGTGACTACGAGCAGTACTTC
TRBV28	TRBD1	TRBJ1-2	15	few	CASTGQGARIYGYTF	TGTGCCAGCACGGGACAGGGGGCGCGTATCTATGGCTACACCTTC
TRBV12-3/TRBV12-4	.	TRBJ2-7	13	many	CASSHGTAYEQYF	TGTGCCAGCAGCCATGGGACGGCCTACGAGCAGTACTTC
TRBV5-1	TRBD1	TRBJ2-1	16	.	CASSAQQDRGNNEQFF	TGCGCCAGCAGCGCCCAGCAGGACAGGGGCAACAATGAGCAGTTCTTC
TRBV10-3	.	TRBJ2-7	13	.	CAISGRLSSEQYF	TGTGCCATCAGTGGACGGCTTAGTTCCGAGCAGTACTTC
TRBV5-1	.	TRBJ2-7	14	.	CASSFVGDSYEQYF	TGCGCCAGCAGCTTCGTAGGAGACTCCTACGAGCAGTACTTC
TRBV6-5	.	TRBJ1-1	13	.	CASSYDSNTEAFF	TGTGCCAGCAGTTACGACAGTAACACTGAAGCTTTCTTT
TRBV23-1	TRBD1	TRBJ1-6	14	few	CASIPGQGNSPLHF	TGCGCCAGCATACCGGGACAGGGGAATTCACCCCTCCACTTT
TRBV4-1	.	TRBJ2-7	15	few	CASSQAPAETYEQYF	TGCGCCAGCAGCCAAGCGCCGGCAGAGACCTACGAGCAGTACTTC
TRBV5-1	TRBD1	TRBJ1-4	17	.	CASSAKTGGTTNEKLFF	TGCGCCAGCAGCGCCAAGACAGGGGGAACGACTAATGAAAAACTGTTTTTT
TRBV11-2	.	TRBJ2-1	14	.	CASSEAGRNNEQFF	TGTGCCAGCAGCGAGGCAGGGCGGAACAATGAGCAGTTCTTC
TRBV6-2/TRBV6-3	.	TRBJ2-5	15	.	CASNNRDRLAETQYF	TGTGCCAGCAATAACAGGGATCGCCTAGCAGAGACCCAGTACTTC
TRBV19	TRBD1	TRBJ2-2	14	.	CASKGGPNTGELFF	TGTGCCAGCAAAGGGGGCCCAAACACCGGGGAGCTGTTTTTT
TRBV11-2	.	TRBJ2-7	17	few	CASSLDSSDRPGDEQYF	TGTGCCAGCAGCCTGGACAGCTCGGACCGACCCGGCGACGAGCAGTACTTC
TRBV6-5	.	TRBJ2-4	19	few	CASSSLQGSVGLAKNIQYF	TGTGCCAGCAGTTCACTACAGGGATCGGTTGGACTAGCCAAAAACATTCAGTACTTC
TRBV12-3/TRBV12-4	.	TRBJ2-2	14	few	CASSLAQGAGELFF	TGTGCCAGCAGTTTAGCTCAGGGAGCCGGGGAGCTGTTTTTT
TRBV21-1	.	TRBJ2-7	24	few	CASSKVFNGVLRMRTGSFTYEQYF	TGTGCCAGCAGCAAAGTTTTCAATGGGGTTCTTAGGATGCGGACCGGATCTTTTACCTACGAGCAGTACTTC
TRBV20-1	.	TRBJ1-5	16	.	CSARGPMGGRNQPQHF	TGCAGTGCTAGAGGCCCGATGGGGGGAAGAAATCAGCCCCAGCATTTT
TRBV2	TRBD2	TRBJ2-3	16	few	CASIRTSGSGTDTQYF	TGTGCCAGCATCCGGACTAGCGGGAGTGGCACAGATACGCAGTATTTT
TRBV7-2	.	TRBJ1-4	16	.	CASSLRARGLDEKLFF	TGTGCCAGCAGCTTAAGGGCACGGGGACTAGATGAAAAACTGTTTTTT
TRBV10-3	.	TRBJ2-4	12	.	CAISRDSDIQYF	TGTGCCATCAGCCGGGACTCGGACATTCAGTACTTC
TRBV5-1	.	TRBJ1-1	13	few	CASSLGRKNEAFF	TGCGCCAGCAGCTTGGGCAGAAAAAATGAAGCTTTCTTT
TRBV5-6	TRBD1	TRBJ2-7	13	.	CASSFGTANEQYF	TGTGCCAGCAGCTTTGGGACAGCGAACGAGCAGTACTTC
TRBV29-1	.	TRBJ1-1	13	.	CSAKRGIGTEAFF	TGCAGCGCCAAGAGGGGTATAGGCACTGAAGCTTTCTTT
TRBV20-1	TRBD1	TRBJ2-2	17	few	CSARAPGQGANTGELFF	TGCAGTGCTAGAGCCCCCGGACAGGGGGCGAACACCGGGGAGCTGTTTTTT
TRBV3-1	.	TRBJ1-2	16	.	CASSQEGLLLNYGYTF	TGTGCCAGCAGCCAAGAAGGTCTACTCCTTAACTATGGCTACACCTTC
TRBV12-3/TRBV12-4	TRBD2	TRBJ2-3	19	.	CASRRLAGNLVANTDTQYF	TGTGCCAGCAGGAGACTAGCGGGAAACTTAGTGGCTAACACAGATACGCAGTATTTT
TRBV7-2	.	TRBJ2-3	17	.	CASSPPSRGLRTDTQYF	TGTGCCAGCAGCCCGCCAAGCAGGGGACTACGCACAGATACGCAGTATTTT
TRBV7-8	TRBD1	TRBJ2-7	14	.	CASSFMGQNYEQYF	TGTGCCAGCAGCTTCATGGGACAGAATTACGAGCAGTACTTC
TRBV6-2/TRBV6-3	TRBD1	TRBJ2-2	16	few	CASSHEGQGFSGELFF	TGTGCCAGCAGCCACGAGGGACAGGGGTTTTCCGGGGAGCTGTTTTTT
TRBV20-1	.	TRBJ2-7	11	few	CRAGGPYEQYF	TGCAGGGCCGGGGGGCCCTACGAGCAGTACTTC
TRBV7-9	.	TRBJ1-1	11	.	CASSLAVGAFF	TGTGCCAGCAGCTTAGCGGTAGGAGCTTTCTTT
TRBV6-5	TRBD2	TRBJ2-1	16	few	CASRGGGGFTYNEQFF	TGTGCCAGCAGGGGTGGCGGGGGTTTCACCTACAATGAGCAGTTCTTC
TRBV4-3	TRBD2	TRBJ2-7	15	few	CASSQGWVAGYEQYF	TGCGCCAGCAGCCAAGGTTGGGTAGCGGGATACGAGCAGTACTTC
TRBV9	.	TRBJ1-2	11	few	CASSAATALTF	TGTGCCAGCAGCGCTGCAACGGCCCTCACCTTC